The 32 T cell receptor beta chains given below trace back to one sample, sequenced in a study of blood T cell repertoires in COVID-19. Repertoires were generated with immunoSEQ multiplex PCR, while TCRdb's copy carries only in-frame clones and drops some. This sample yields approximately 230,000 clones, of which 70% to 90% are seen a single time; about 1.6% belongs to the top ten. Sequencing used PBMCs or T cells enriched from blood (not recorded which). These TCRs come from a man between 40 and 49 years old who had recovered from COVID-19.

The rearrangement joins TRBV4-2 to TRBJ2-1, with 7 nucleotides matching TRBD2. J lost 4 bases, V lost 4 bases, and 10 bases had no gene match. This CDR3 has 16 amino acids. Germline CDR1 and CDR2: LGHNA and YNFKEQ. CDR3 amino acids: CASSPGEERGYNEQFF. The CDR3 coding sequence is TGTGCCAGCAGCCCGGGGGAGGAGCGGGGATACAATGAGCAGTTCTTC.

This clone was detected once. The V gene is TRBV19, the J gene TRBJ2-2; D gene uncertain. CDR1 and CDR2 (germline): LNHDA, SQIVND (reference sequence). The length of the CDR3 is 15 residues. V shed 3 bases and J shed 5 bases, with 13 bases lying between them. In DNA, the CDR3 is TGTGCCAGTAGTATCGCGTCAAATCCAACCGGGGAGCTGTTTTTT. This sequence encodes CASSIASNPTGELFF.

This chain connects TRBV7-8 to TRBJ2-7; D is unresolved. This CDR3 is 16 amino acids long. Trimming took 3 bases from V and 2 from J, leaving 17 bases between them. Germline V gives CDR1 SGHVS, CDR2 FQNEAQ. CDR3 nucleotide sequence: TGTGCCAGCAGCTTCCAGACTTTGCGGAGTACCTACGAGCAGTACTTC. It is translated as CASSFQTLRSTYEQYF.

V is TRBV15 and J is TRBJ2-7; no firm D call. The germline CDR1 and CDR2 sequences are LNHNV and YYDKDF (reference sequence). This CDR3 is 15 amino acids long. V was clipped by 5 bases and J by 0 bases, with 14 bases between them. This chain's CDR3 is CATSLDSRNSYEQYF. The CDR3 DNA sequence: TGTGCCACCAGCTTAGACTCCCGAAACTCCTACGAGCAGTACTTC. Full variable domain (missing parts from reference TRBV15 and TRBJ2-7): DAMVIQNPRYQVTQFGKPVTLSCSQTLNHNVMYWYQQKSSQAPKLLFHYYDKDFNNEADTPDNFQSRRPNTSFCFLDIRSPGLGDTAMYLCATSLDSRNSYEQYFGPGTRLTVT.

This rearrangement joins TRBV9 to TRBJ2-1, with D possibly matching TRBD2 (6 bases). CDR1 SGDLS and CDR2 YYNGEE come from the germline V gene. V dropped 0 bases and J dropped 5 bases, with 18 bases sitting between them. CDR3 size: 17 residues. CDR3 in DNA: TGTGCCAGCAGCGTAGCTGGAGGGTCCGCAGGTAACAATGAGCAGTTCTTC. Translating it yields CASSVAGGSAGNNEQFF.

The chain joins TRBV27 to TRBJ2-7, with a possible D match to TRBD2 (6 bases). CDR3 length: 14 residues. From germline, CDR1 is MNHEY and CDR2 SMNVEV (reference sequence). The V end lost 0 bases, the J end lost 7 bases, and 13 bases lay between the germline ends. CDR3: CASSLSLTAGEQYF. The CDR3 bases are TGTGCCAGCAGTTTATCGTTGACGGCGGGGGAGCAGTACTTC.

This clone occurred once. The chain joins TRBV4-2 to TRBJ1-5; no definite D call. The length of the CDR3 is 15 residues. Trimming shortened V by 3 bases and J by 3 bases, and 12 bases separated the two germline ends. Germline V CDR1 and CDR2: LGHNA, YNFKEQ. This CDR3 reads CASSQLHTINQPQHF. CDR3 DNA sequence: TGTGCCAGCAGCCAGTTACATACGATCAATCAGCCCCAGCATTTT.

The chain joins TRBV9 to TRBJ1-1; TRBD1 matches at 8 bases. This CDR3 is 15 amino acids long. V shed 4 bases and J 4 bases; nucleotides not matched to a gene: 9. From germline, CDR1 is SGDLS and CDR2 YYNGEE. CDR3 in DNA: TGTGCCAGCAGCTCCAGGACAGGGTGGGGCACTGAAGCTTTCTTT. Its translation is CASSSRTGWGTEAFF. The full variable domain, its missing parts supplied by reference TRBV9 and TRBJ1-1, is DSGVTQTPKHLITATGQRVTLRCSPRSGDLSVYWYQQSLDQGLQFLIQYYNGEERAKGNILERFSAQQFPDLHSELNLSSLELGDSALYFCASSSRTGWGTEAFFGQGTRLTVV.

The chain uses TRBV30 and TRBJ1-5; D may be TRBD1 (5 bases). Trimming removed 4 bases from V and 5 bases from J, with 9 bases in between. The CDR3 has 12 amino acids. The germline V gene has CDR1 GTSNPN and CDR2 SVGIG (reference sequence). CDR3 sequence (DNA): TGTGCCTGGAAGGTCAGGGATCAGCCCCAGCATTTT. Residues: CAWKVRDQPQHF.

The V gene is TRBV7-3, the J gene TRBJ2-7, with D possibly matching TRBD2 (6 bases). Germline CDR1 reads SGHTA; CDR2 reads FQGTGA. Trimming took off 4 bases at V and 2 bases at J, with 15 bases between the two ends. The CDR3 totals 15 residues. The CDR3 DNA follows: TGTGCCAGCAGCTCCGGCGGGGTCGACGCCTACGAGCAGTACTTC. Residues: CASSSGGVDAYEQYF.

The chain combines TRBV19 with TRBJ1-1; a possible D gene is TRBD1 (5 bases). CDR1 is LNHDA and CDR2 is SQIVND in the germline V gene (reference sequence). Trimming removed 1 base from V and 5 bases from J, with 11 bases in between. This CDR3 contains 14 residues. In nucleotides, the CDR3 is TGTGCCAGTAGTATAGCGCAGGGAAGAACTGAAGCTTTCTTT. It is translated as CASSIAQGRTEAFF. Full variable domain (rest looked up from reference TRBV19 and TRBJ1-1): DGGITQSPKYLFRKEGQNVTLSCEQNLNHDAMYWYRQDPGQGLRLIYYSQIVNDFQKGDIAEGYSVSREKKESFPLTVTSAQKNPTAFYLCASSIAQGRTEAFFGQGTRLTVV.

This chain connects TRBV18 to TRBJ2-1; D perhaps matches TRBD2 (5 bases). The CDR3 consists of 13 residues. From germline, CDR1 is KGHSH and CDR2 LQKENI. Trimming left V 3 bases short and J 7 bases short, with 10 bases between. CDR3 sequence (DNA): TGTGCCAGCTCACCGGGAACGGGGAATGAGCAGTTCTTC. It yields the protein CASSPGTGNEQFF.

This clone showed up just once. This rearrangement joins TRBV3-1 (or the pseudogene TRBV3-2) to TRBJ1-5; the D is unclear. The CDR3 totals 14 residues. Germline CDR1 and CDR2: LGHDT and YNNKEL (reference sequence). V was shortened by 1 base and J by 9 bases, with 13 bases between the two germline ends. Written as DNA, the CDR3 is TGTGCCAGCAGCCAAGGAACTCTCGGAGGGCCCCAGCATTTT. Amino acids: CASSQGTLGGPQHF.

The chain recombines TRBV30 with TRBJ1-6; 7 bases are a match to TRBD1. The CDR3 is 14 residues long. V lost 0 bases and J lost 7; bases outside the gene matches: 3. Germline V gene sequence: CDR1 GTSNPN, CDR2 SVGIG (reference sequence). The CDR3 region has the DNA TGTGCCTGGAGTGTCGGGACAGTCAATTCACCCCTCCACTTT. It is translated as CAWSVGTVNSPLHF.

CDR3 sequence reads: CASSPSGQGTSNQPQHF. The DNA of the CDR3 is TGTGCCAGCAGCCCGTCGGGACAGGGGACGAGCAATCAGCCCCAGCATTTT. The V call is TRBV3-1 (or the pseudogene TRBV3-2), the J call TRBJ1-5; 10 nucleotides agree with TRBD1. The CDR3 contains 17 residues. J gave up 1 base and V 4 bases, and 7 bases lay outside the gene matches. The V gene's germline CDR1 is LGHDT and CDR2 YNNKEL (reference sequence).

The rearrangement links TRBV30 to TRBJ1-1, with D possibly matching TRBD1 (5 bases). Germline V CDR1 and CDR2: GTSNPN, SVGIG (reference sequence). Trimming pared 3 bases from V and 11 bases from J, leaving 13 bases between. The CDR3 totals 11 residues. The CDR3: CAWSPREDAFF. The CDR3 nucleotides are TGTGCCTGGAGCCCCAGGGAGGATGCTTTCTTT.

This chain uses TRBV4-2 with TRBJ1-3; D not certain. Germline values: CDR1 LGHNA, CDR2 YNFKEQ. This CDR3 spans 17 amino acids. V was pared by 3 bases and J by 0 bases, with 15 bases between. CDR3 DNA: TGTGCCAGCAGCCAGGTCAATCCGCTAATCTCTGGAAACACCATATATTTT. Translation gives CASSQVNPLISGNTIYF.

This chain links TRBV29-1 with TRBJ2-7, with 9 bases identical to TRBD2. The trim removed 6 bases at V and 3 bases at J, leaving 6 bases unmatched. Germline values: CDR1 SQVTM, CDR2 ANQGSEA. The CDR3 covers 13 residues. The CDR3 sequence is CSVLREGRYEQYF. CDR3 bases: TGCAGCGTGTTGCGGGAGGGCCGCTACGAGCAGTACTTC.

This clone occurred once. J is TRBJ1-3 and V is TRBV3-1 (or the pseudogene TRBV3-2); D unresolved. CDR1 is LGHDT, CDR2 YNNKEL, per germline (reference sequence). The CDR3 loop spans 11 amino acids. The CDR3 here is CAASSGNTIYF. The CDR3 DNA reads TGTGCGGCAAGCTCTGGAAACACCATATATTTT.

The chain combines TRBV6-1 with TRBJ2-2; D remains unclear. The CDR3 is made up of 15 amino acids. V was pared by 2 bases and J by 0 bases, with 7 bases between. Germline V CDR1 and CDR2: MNHNS, SASEGT. CDR3 nucleotide sequence: TGTGCCAGCAGTGAATGGTCGGCGAACACCGGGGAGCTGTTTTTT. Its protein is CASSEWSANTGELFF.

J is TRBJ1-4 and V is TRBV3-1 (or the pseudogene TRBV3-2); TRBD1 agrees at 9 bases. Germline lookup yields CDR1 LGHDT and CDR2 YNNKEL (reference sequence). V lost 2 bases to trimming and J lost 3 bases; unmatched junction nucleotides: 13. CDR3 length: 19 amino acids. This CDR3 reads CASSQLAQGAIVANEKLFF. The DNA of the CDR3 is TGTGCCAGCAGCCAATTGGCACAGGGGGCAATTGTAGCTAATGAAAAACTGTTTTTT.

The chain recombines TRBV7-8 with TRBJ2-7, with D possibly matching TRBD2 (5 bases). The CDR3 runs 17 residues. The germline V gene has CDR1 SGHVS and CDR2 FQNEAQ. Between the trimmed V and J ends, which lost 1 base and 0 bases, there was a span of 16 bases. The CDR3 bases are TGTGCCAGCAGCTTAGGGGTCGGGCGGGCTTCCTCCTACGAGCAGTACTTC. Its translation is CASSLGVGRASSYEQYF.

This chain connects TRBV28 to TRBJ2-7; D uncertain. V was cut by 3 bases and J by 0 bases, with 6 bases left in between. The CDR3 runs 13 residues. The V gene's germline CDR1 is MDHEN and CDR2 SYDVKM. CDR3 sequence reads: CASSFRNSYEQYF. CDR3 DNA: TGTGCCAGCAGTTTCCGTAACTCCTACGAGCAGTACTTC.

The rearrangement uses TRBV10-3 and TRBJ2-3, with D possibly TRBD1 on 6 matching bases. There are 14 residues in the CDR3. Germline assignment: CDR1 ENHRY and CDR2 SYGVKD. Trimming left V 6 bases short and J 0 bases short, with 10 bases between. CDR3 protein: CAIRQGTSTDTQYF. The CDR3 DNA follows: TGTGCCATCAGACAGGGCACTAGCACAGATACGCAGTATTTT.

The chain recombines TRBV12-3 or TRBV12-4 with TRBJ2-1; no definite D call. V lost 3 bases, J lost 1 base, and 4 bases lay in between. This CDR3 contains 13 residues. CDR3 loop: CASSFGSYNEQFF. The CDR3 coding sequence is TGTGCCAGCAGTTTCGGGTCCTACAATGAGCAGTTCTTC.

The chain couples TRBV4-1 to TRBJ1-1; the match to TRBD1 covers 10 bases. Germline V gene lookup returns CDR1 MGHRA and CDR2 YSYEKL. The CDR3 consists of 17 residues. The J segment lost 0 bases and the V segment lost 4 bases, leaving 8 bases of the junction unmatched. CDR3 sequence: CASSPTGGRSLNTEAFF. The CDR3 DNA follows: TGCGCCAGCAGCCCGACAGGGGGCAGATCTCTGAACACTGAAGCTTTCTTT.

This clone has more than one count but fewer than ten. The chain joins TRBV30 to TRBJ2-7, with D possibly being TRBD1 (5 bases). This CDR3 spans 15 amino acids. CDR1 GTSNPN and CDR2 SVGIG come from the germline V gene (reference sequence). The germline V and J ends were trimmed by 3 bases and 4 bases, with 19 bases remaining between them. The CDR3 loop is CAWSPGQGIVYEQYF. The CDR3 coding sequence is TGTGCCTGGAGCCCAGGGCAGGGAATCGTTTACGAGCAGTACTTC.

The V and J genes are TRBV5-4 and TRBJ2-3; D possibly corresponds to TRBD2 (5 bases). The CDR3 length is 13 residues. Trimming removed 7 bases from V and 2 bases from J, with 11 bases in between. Germline CDR1 and CDR2: SGHNT and YYREEE (reference sequence). CDR3 DNA: TGTGCCAGCCGCTCGGGGTTCACAGATACGCAGTATTTT. Encoded protein: CASRSGFTDTQYF.

The chain carries TRBV9 and TRBJ1-6; D call uncertain. Trimming removed 3 bases from V and 13 bases from J, with 14 bases in between. The CDR3 extends over 13 amino acids. Germline CDR1 and CDR2: SGDLS and YYNGEE. The CDR3 DNA is TGTGCCAGCAGCGGGGGTTGGGAGGAGCCCCTCCACTTT. Protein product: CASSGGWEEPLHF.

The V gene is TRBV19, the J gene TRBJ1-2; 7 nucleotides line up with TRBD1. CDR1 is LNHDA and CDR2 is SQIVND in the germline V gene (reference sequence). J lost 4 bases, V lost 3 bases, and 8 bases had no gene match. The CDR3 spans 15 residues. CDR3 DNA sequence: TGTGCCAGTAGTATCGAGACAGGGTGGGCCTATGGCTACACCTTC. Residues: CASSIETGWAYGYTF.

The chain employs TRBV9 and TRBJ1-2; perhaps TRBD1 as D (6 bases). Trimming took off 4 bases at V and 9 bases at J, with 31 bases between the two ends. The CDR3 runs to 18 residues. Germline V gives CDR1 SGDLS, CDR2 YYNGEE. The CDR3 sequence: CASSSRPQGPITSMSYTF. The DNA for the CDR3 is TGTGCCAGCAGCTCCCGGCCCCAGGGGCCCATAACCTCTATGAGCTACACCTTC.

The genes are TRBV4-2 and TRBJ1-6; 9 bases are shared with TRBD1. The germline CDR1 and CDR2 sequences are LGHNA and YNFKEQ. This CDR3 is built from 16 residues. V shed 2 bases, J shed 5 bases, and the junction held 4 bases outside the gene matches. The DNA of the CDR3 is TGTGCCAGCAGCCAACAAAGGACAGGGGATAATTCACCCCTCCACTTT. It encodes CASSQQRTGDNSPLHF.